This TCR beta chain was documented in a study of breast tumors, draining lymph nodes, adjacent tissues. Study-wide results and limits: Data fit most tumor T cells coming from lymph node, expanding in tumor. Tumor repertoires ranked between lymph nodes and nontumor tissue in diversity, with V and J gene preferences. Luminal-like breast cancer showed significantly higher tumor–nontumor repertoire similarity than basal-like. Tumor T cell lymph node origin was a supported hypothesis, not proven.

Samples came from axillary lymph nodes draining the breast cancer. TCRdb reprocessed the multiplex PCR reads via MiXCR and lists one record per CDR3 protein. The table records approximately 88,000 distinct CDR3 sequences, approximately 29% of them present only once. This clonotype appeared many times. The antigen is not known. Trimming removed 0 bases at V and 7 bases at J, with 12 bases between. CDR3 length: 15 residues. Germline assignment: CDR1 KGHDR and CDR2 SFDVKD. This sequence joins TRBV24-1 and TRBJ2-4; D unresolved. Sequenced sample: axillary lymph node tissue. This receptor was taken from a female donor with breast cancer. Some clones in this sample may be carry-over from other donors' samples. The CDR3 sequence is CATSDLGQVVNIQYF. Here the CDR3 DNA reads TGTGCCACCAGTGATTTGGGGCAGGTGGTTAACATTCAGTACTTC.